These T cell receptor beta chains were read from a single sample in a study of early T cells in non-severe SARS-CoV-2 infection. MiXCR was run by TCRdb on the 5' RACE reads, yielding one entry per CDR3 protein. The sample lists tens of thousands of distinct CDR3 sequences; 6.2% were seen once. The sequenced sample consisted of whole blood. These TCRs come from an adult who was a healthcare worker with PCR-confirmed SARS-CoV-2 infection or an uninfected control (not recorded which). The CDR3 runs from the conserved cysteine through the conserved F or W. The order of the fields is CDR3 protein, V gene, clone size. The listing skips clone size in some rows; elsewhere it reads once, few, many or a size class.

CDR3 protein: CASSRQGDNYGYTF
V gene: TRBV5-4
clone size: -

CDR3 protein: CSARSRGAGSNQPQHF
V gene: TRBV20-1
clone size: few

CDR3 protein: CASSLGRKETQYF
V gene: TRBV5-1
clone size: many

CDR3 protein: CASSSKLAGGPTDTQYF
V gene: TRBV7-9
clone size: few

CDR3 protein: CASSLSGVAETQYF
V gene: TRBV11-2
clone size: many

CDR3 protein: CALLTWVEDSPLHF
V gene: TRBV7-7
clone size: -

CDR3 protein: CASSRRPLVGAGTEAFF
V gene: TRBV14
clone size: few

CDR3 protein: CASSSFPGTGEETQYF
V gene: TRBV11-2
clone size: -

CDR3 protein: CASSYSPGQSFSSNQPQHF
V gene: TRBV6-2/TRBV6-3
clone size: many

CDR3 protein: CASSQSSGGEFYEQYF
V gene: TRBV4-2
clone size: medium-sized

CDR3 protein: CSARVGPDYGYTF
V gene: TRBV20-1
clone size: -

CDR3 protein: CASSDSGGQETQYF
V gene: TRBV10-1
clone size: -

CDR3 protein: CASSRRVSDTEAFF
V gene: TRBV6-2/TRBV6-3
clone size: -

CDR3 protein: CASSLRGHLRETQYF
V gene: TRBV7-8
clone size: many

CDR3 protein: CASSQPGPMFF
V gene: TRBV14
clone size: -

CDR3 protein: CASSPGGPQGSQHF
V gene: TRBV7-2
clone size: many

CDR3 protein: CATSQDYTGGSSGANVLTF
V gene: TRBV4-3
clone size: many

CDR3 protein: CASSITGDEQYF
V gene: TRBV19
clone size: many

CDR3 protein: CASSNDRVRNTIYF
V gene: TRBV6-5
clone size: many

CDR3 protein: CASSSLAVIEDTQYF
V gene: TRBV7-2
clone size: -

CDR3 protein: CASSRAGGSTNEKLFF
V gene: TRBV19
clone size: -

CDR3 protein: CASSWGQNNSPLHF
V gene: TRBV7-9
clone size: many

CDR3 protein: CASSGRTSGGVTYEQYF
V gene: TRBV19
clone size: -

CDR3 protein: CASSEGELGTEAFF
V gene: TRBV9
clone size: many

CDR3 protein: CASSLGEGEQYF
V gene: TRBV28
clone size: few

CDR3 protein: CASSSRAAAQYF
V gene: TRBV7-6
clone size: -

CDR3 protein: CASRQGRGGGQETQYF
V gene: TRBV2
clone size: many

CDR3 protein: CASSVAHTLGEQYF
V gene: TRBV9
clone size: many

CDR3 protein: CASSLAVGPQHF
V gene: TRBV7-2
clone size: many

CDR3 protein: CASSPDPLAGANNEQFF
V gene: TRBV11-3
clone size: -

CDR3 protein: CASSQGEVRDRYYEQYF
V gene: TRBV3-1
clone size: medium-sized

CDR3 protein: CASSPGVPDIQYF
V gene: TRBV11-2
clone size: -

CDR3 protein: CASSTSGHPGDEQYF
V gene: TRBV7-9
clone size: few

CDR3 protein: CASSILDRVNEKLFF
V gene: TRBV19
clone size: -

CDR3 protein: CSARVAGVGNEQFF
V gene: TRBV20-1
clone size: many

CDR3 protein: CSATRQGSRNTEAFF
V gene: TRBV20-1
clone size: few

CDR3 protein: CASSPTSGGLEQYF
V gene: TRBV5-1
clone size: -

CDR3 protein: CASSEESVNTEAFF
V gene: TRBV2
clone size: few

CDR3 protein: CASSLAAGVSSYEQYF
V gene: TRBV7-9
clone size: -

CDR3 protein: CAISEREHRDKWGYTF
V gene: TRBV10-3
clone size: many

CDR3 protein: CASSLHNTGELFF
V gene: TRBV12-3/TRBV12-4
clone size: few

CDR3 protein: CASSQGWGAYEQYF
V gene: TRBV3-1
clone size: -

CDR3 protein: CASSFRSRTNEKLFF
V gene: TRBV11-2
clone size: -

CDR3 protein: CSATRPLTQETQYF
V gene: TRBV20-1
clone size: few

CDR3 protein: CASRIRDRGSGYGYTF
V gene: TRBV21-1
clone size: many

CDR3 protein: CASSPSGVGTDTQYF
V gene: TRBV18
clone size: -

CDR3 protein: CASSLEAGQETQYF
V gene: TRBV11-2
clone size: -

CDR3 protein: CASSLLPGQGSTDTQYF
V gene: TRBV7-8
clone size: -

CDR3 protein: CASSLTGGPRSTDTQYF
V gene: TRBV5-1
clone size: many

CDR3 protein: CASSSSPSTDTQYF
V gene: TRBV7-2
clone size: few

CDR3 protein: CASSLGSPYEQYF
V gene: TRBV7-2
clone size: few

CDR3 protein: CASSYRRGNQETQYF
V gene: TRBV6-6
clone size: many

CDR3 protein: CASSGGAGQETQYF
V gene: TRBV11-2
clone size: many

CDR3 protein: CSAGPDRTYNEQFF
V gene: TRBV29-1
clone size: few

CDR3 protein: CASSLVGDRAYSNQPQHF
V gene: TRBV5-1
clone size: -

CDR3 protein: CASSLAGTGGSSPLHF
V gene: TRBV5-1
clone size: many

CDR3 protein: CASTRGAGSTDTQYF
V gene: TRBV6-2/TRBV6-3
clone size: many

CDR3 protein: CSARTSGGAPSTDTQYF
V gene: TRBV20-1
clone size: many

CDR3 protein: CASSLGYYNEQFF
V gene: TRBV7-3
clone size: many

CDR3 protein: CASSPVGQPQHF
V gene: TRBV12-3/TRBV12-4
clone size: many